These T cell receptor beta chains were read from a single sample in a study of blood T cells in healthy people across ages. One entry per CDR3 protein, called by TCRdb with MiXCR from the 5' RACE reads. The sample shows 450,000 to 650,000 distinct CDR3 sequences, under 30% of them seen only once. These data are also associated with another study on T cells of mothers and their children.

Sequences were obtained from blood. The receptors stem from a boy aged 10-17 years in good health. The CDR3 runs from the conserved cysteine through the conserved F or W. Fields, in order: V gene, J gene, CDR3 protein.

>TRBV20-1|TRBJ2-3
CSARERGTDTQYF
>TRBV6-2/TRBV6-3|.
CASGETIYEQYF
>TRBV25-1|TRBJ2-7
CASSEDRQYEQYF
>TRBV5-1|TRBJ2-5
CASSVQRTEQETQYF
>TRBV7-2|TRBJ2-4
CASRPTGPKNIQYF
>TRBV4-3|TRBJ2-4
CASSQDRGQGDIQYF
>TRBV6-5|TRBJ1-5
CASSYGSNQPQHF
>TRBV7-2|TRBJ1-6
CASNLAGGGFIPNSPLHF
>TRBV6-2/TRBV6-3|TRBJ1-5
CASSPGTGVRSNQPQHF
>TRBV5-1|TRBJ2-6
CASSLDPPSGANVLTF
>TRBV5-5|TRBJ1-2
CASSPQDGFYGYTF
>TRBV10-3|TRBJ2-7
CAITSTGYEQYF
>TRBV7-9|TRBJ2-7
CASSLKMDRDEQYF
>TRBV4-3|TRBJ2-7
CASSLDRGQDEQYF
>TRBV4-3|TRBJ1-2
CASSQDQGDYGYTF
>TRBV10-3|TRBJ2-1
CAISSGQGLYNEQFF
>TRBV4-1|TRBJ2-1
CASSQADGASGEVDNEQFF
>TRBV20-1|TRBJ1-4
CSAQAGTAINEKLFF
>TRBV6-2/TRBV6-3|TRBJ2-7
CASRSTSGFSYEQYF
>TRBV3-1|TRBJ2-7
CASSQGDSGNEQYF
>TRBV7-2|TRBJ1-1
CASSSTGGANTGAFF
>TRBV29-1|TRBJ2-3
CSVASRHTDTQYF
>TRBV5-1|TRBJ2-5
CASATRGMEETQYF
>TRBV4-3|TRBJ1-2
CASSQDWGGYGYTF
>TRBV11-2|TRBJ1-1
CASSRLLNTEAFF
>TRBV19|TRBJ2-2
CASSIDTGGPNTGELFF
>TRBV4-2|TRBJ2-7
CASSQGLAGRSYEQYF
>TRBV21-1|.
CASSKARSYSYEQYF
>TRBV5-6|.
CASSLMENEQFF
>TRBV10-3|TRBJ2-5
CAISPRQGVLQETQYF
>TRBV12-3/TRBV12-4|TRBJ1-6
CASIRDRGHSPLHF
>TRBV4-1|TRBJ1-2
CASSHHTGTDYGYTF
>TRBV14|TRBJ2-5
CASSQADQGQTQYF
>TRBV19|TRBJ1-5
CASTRGQTQPQHF
>TRBV7-9|TRBJ1-3
CASSLATAGNTIYF
>TRBV6-2/TRBV6-3|TRBJ2-1
CASRPLRGAARATYEQFF
>TRBV20-1|TRBJ2-3
CSARTSGSSWNTDTQYF
>TRBV6-5|TRBJ2-1
CASSYSRFSGGAYGPNEQFF
>TRBV11-1|.
CASSRQGHEQFF
>TRBV28|TRBJ2-5
CASSLLGQGKETQYF
>TRBV9|TRBJ2-4
CASSVGAKNIQYF
>TRBV7-9|TRBJ2-5
CASRTGTGMDETQYF
>TRBV9|TRBJ2-1
CASSFGASGRVINEQFF
>TRBV6-4|TRBJ2-1
CASSHGGDDNEQFF
>TRBV19|TRBJ2-3
CASRSLWTSGGDTQYF
>TRBV4-3|TRBJ2-5
CASSQSRLGQETQYF
>TRBV7-6|TRBJ2-3
CASSLVGLSTDTQYF
>TRBV6-5|TRBJ2-3
CASMGFGDSTDTQYF
>TRBV20-1|TRBJ1-5
CSATDRGDSNQPQHF
>TRBV3-1|TRBJ2-3
CASSHRAGGTGTDTQYF
>TRBV6-2/TRBV6-3|TRBJ2-5
CASSKFPDRGEETQYF
>TRBV4-1|TRBJ1-2
CASSQVIGRKNNYGYTF
>TRBV7-6|TRBJ2-1
CASSLGGDGQFF
>TRBV5-5|.
CASSSGTWGYEQYF
>TRBV7-9|TRBJ1-4
CAGSLGIRRQDEKLFF
>TRBV5-1|TRBJ2-4
CASSRGQGARGNIQYF
>TRBV29-1|TRBJ2-1
CSVGEQFF
>TRBV3-1|TRBJ2-3
CASSLGLEGTQYF
>TRBV27|TRBJ1-1
CASSPSPTGITEAFF
>TRBV12-3/TRBV12-4|TRBJ2-1
CASSTSAGGPQGEQFF